A single sample is the source of the 9 T cell receptor beta chains below, sequenced in a study of human T cells and chemical hapten exposure. MiXCR was run by TCRdb on the RACE reads, yielding one entry per CDR3 protein. This repertoire shows around 260,000 distinct CDR3 sequences, over 8% found once; its top ten account for less than 3%. Time point given: pre-sensitization, week 0. Documented treatment: therapeutic diphenylcyclopropenone sensitization with weekly scalp DPC. Sequences were derived from whole blood, sampled in connection with sensitization to the hapten diphenylcyclopropenone (DPC). The receptor set was obtained from a woman in her forties with alopecia areata. Some clones in this sample may be carry-over from other donors' samples.

V gene TRBV10-3 combines with J gene TRBJ2-4; D possibly corresponds to TRBD1 (5 bases). Between the trimmed V and J ends, which lost 3 bases and 5 bases, there was a span of 8 bases. The germline V gene has CDR1 ENHRY and CDR2 SYGVKD. The CDR3 runs to 13 residues. Written as DNA, the CDR3 is TGTGCCATCAGTGACAGGGCGGAAAACATTCAGTACTTC. Protein product: CAISDRAENIQYF.

This clonotype was found once. The chain carries TRBV7-9 and TRBJ1-6; possibly TRBD1 for D (5 bases). CDR1 SEHNR and CDR2 FQNEAQ come from the germline V gene (reference sequence). This CDR3 comprises 15 residues. V was shortened by 0 bases and J by 6 bases, with 9 bases between the two germline ends. CDR3 coding DNA: TGTGCCAGCAGCTTAGCGGGGCCCGGTAATTCACCCCTCCACTTT. Amino acid sequence: CASSLAGPGNSPLHF.

This rearrangement joins TRBV7-3 to TRBJ1-2; TRBD1 might be the D (5 bases). V was clipped by 5 bases and J by 8 bases, with 21 bases between them. Germline V lookup: CDR1 SGHTA, CDR2 FQGTGA. The length of the CDR3 is 15 residues. The CDR3 DNA reads as TGTGCCAGCAGCCCTCAACCCGGGAGCCCAGGGGGCTACACCTTC. Translated, it gives CASSPQPGSPGGYTF.

The V and J genes are TRBV28 and TRBJ1-2; 9 bases line up with TRBD1. CDR1 and CDR2 from the germline V gene are MDHEN and SYDVKM. The J segment lost 6 bases and the V segment lost 2 bases, leaving 4 bases of the junction unmatched. This CDR3 contains 14 residues. The CDR3 nucleotides read TGTGCCAGCAGTTTAGGGCGGACAGGGGATGGCTACACCTTC. Translating gives CASSLGRTGDGYTF.

This clonotype was observed many times. The chain combines TRBV27 with TRBJ2-1; 10 bases map to TRBD2. V lost 2 bases, J lost 9 bases, and 7 bases stayed unmatched. Germline V CDR1 and CDR2: MNHEY, SMNVEV (reference sequence). The CDR3 is 15 residues long. CDR3 in amino acids: CASSLNLAGAGEQFF. The CDR3 DNA reads TGTGCCAGCAGTTTAAATCTAGCGGGAGCGGGTGAGCAGTTCTTC.

The chain has TRBV20-1 and TRBJ2-3, with 16 bases that match TRBD2. The CDR3 runs 21 residues. CDR1 is DFQATT, CDR2 SNEGSKA, per germline (reference sequence). V gave up 5 bases and J gave up 4 bases; unmatched junction bases: 21. This CDR3 reads CSARPRSGLAGGPSFSDTQYF. CDR3 in DNA: TGCAGTGCTCGGCCGCGATCGGGACTAGCGGGAGGGCCGTCATTTTCAGATACGCAGTATTTT.

This clonotype came up many times. This rearrangement joins TRBV12-3 or TRBV12-4 to TRBJ2-7, with 8 bases that match TRBD2. This CDR3 is 17 amino acids long. V lost 5 bases and J lost 5; bases outside the gene matches: 17. CDR3 protein: CASSPSPTGGRRNEQYF. For the CDR3, the DNA is TGTGCCAGCAGTCCTTCGCCTACTGGCGGGAGGAGGAACGAGCAGTACTTC.

V and J are TRBV3-1 and TRBJ2-5, with TRBD2 identical over 7 bases. This CDR3 has 16 amino acids. Looked up from germline, CDR1 is LGHDT and CDR2 is YNNKEL (reference sequence). V shed 1 base, J shed 5 bases, and the junction held 10 bases outside the gene matches. The CDR3 loop is CASSQAASGLGETQYF. The CDR3 DNA follows: TGTGCCAGCAGCCAAGCGGCTAGCGGACTCGGGGAGACCCAGTACTTC.

The chain joins TRBV12-3 or TRBV12-4 to TRBJ1-1; tentative D call: TRBD1 (6 bases). V was clipped by 7 bases and J by 1 base, with 13 bases between them. The CDR3 runs 14 residues. In DNA, the CDR3 is TGTGCCAGCACCCTAGGACAGCCGAACACTGAAGCTTTCTTT. It is translated as CASTLGQPNTEAFF.